The 25 T cell receptor beta chains given below trace back to one sample, sequenced in a study of blood T cell repertoires in COVID-19. TCRdb's table, derived via immunoSEQ multiplex PCR, lists solely in-frame clones and lacks some. Here the sample spans around 200,000 clones, around nine tenths being singletons. The sample comprised peripheral blood. Receptors were obtained from a man aged 18 to 30 with active or convalescent COVID-19.

The rearrangement uses TRBV6-5 and TRBJ2-7; TRBD2 aligns across 14 bases. Germline-derived CDR1 and CDR2 are MNHEY and SVGAGI. J lost 7 bases, V lost 6 bases, and 8 bases had no gene match. There are 15 residues in the CDR3. CDR3 region: CASSRGLAGAGEQYF. In DNA form, the CDR3 reads TGTGCCAGCAGCCGGGGACTAGCGGGAGCGGGTGAGCAGTACTTC.

The gene calls are TRBV19 and TRBJ1-1; D perhaps matches TRBD1 (5 bases). V shed 6 bases and J shed 3 bases, with 11 bases lying between them. Germline CDR1 reads LNHDA; CDR2 reads SQIVND (reference sequence). This CDR3 has 13 residues. The CDR3 here is CASRAGGDTEAFF. CDR3 DNA sequence: TGTGCCAGTAGGGCCGGGGGGGACACTGAAGCTTTCTTT.

The chain recombines TRBV7-9 with TRBJ1-1; D uncertain. V was clipped by 7 bases and J by 0 bases, with 15 bases between them. The CDR3 sequence is 15 residues long. Per germline, CDR1 SEHNR and CDR2 FQNEAQ (reference sequence). CDR3 loop: CASKRGEIMNTEAFF. The CDR3 DNA sequence: TGTGCCAGCAAACGCGGGGAGATAATGAACACTGAAGCTTTCTTT.

The chain combines TRBV7-8 with TRBJ1-6; a weak D match, TRBD1 (5 bases). CDR1 is SGHVS, CDR2 FQNEAQ, per germline. V lost 2 bases, J lost 5 bases, and 10 bases lay in between. CDR3 length: 15 amino acids. CDR3 in amino acids: CASSLSPGNNSPLHF. CDR3 coding DNA: TGTGCCAGCAGCTTAAGTCCAGGGAATAATTCACCCCTCCACTTT.

This sequence joins TRBV28 and TRBJ1-5; unclear D gene. This CDR3 is 12 amino acids long. CDR1 is MDHEN, CDR2 SYDVKM, per germline. Trimming took off 1 base at V and 7 bases at J, with 5 bases between the two ends. CDR3 coding DNA: TGTGCCAGCAGTTTATCCGTACAGCCCCAGCATTTT. Encoded protein: CASSLSVQPQHF.

V usage is TRBV7-2 and J usage is TRBJ2-7; TRBD2 might be the D (5 bases). CDR1 is SGHTA, CDR2 FQGNSA, per germline. Trimming shortened V by 7 bases and J by 7 bases, and 23 bases separated the two germline ends. This CDR3 region has 15 residues. This CDR3 reads CASTTSWTSLGEQYF. The DNA for the CDR3 is TGTGCCAGCACAACATCCTGGACTTCCCTAGGGGAGCAGTACTTC.

The chain has TRBV3-1 (or the pseudogene TRBV3-2) and TRBJ2-4, with 10 bases matching TRBD2. The CDR3 loop spans 16 amino acids. The V gene end was trimmed by 3 bases and the J gene end by 2 bases; junction bases not matched to a gene: 4. Per germline, CDR1 LGHDT and CDR2 YNNKEL (reference sequence). CDR3 protein: CASSQIAGGPKNIQYF. For the CDR3, the DNA is TGTGCCAGCAGCCAGATAGCGGGAGGACCCAAAAACATTCAGTACTTC.

The rearrangement joins TRBV12-5 to TRBJ1-2; D is unclear. Germline CDR1 LGHNT, CDR2 FRNRAP. The CDR3 has 14 residues. Trimming shortened V by 6 bases and J by 8 bases, and 19 bases separated the two germline ends. CDR3 bases: TGTGCTAGTGGCCCGAATGGTATCACTTGGGGCTACACCTTC. This sequence encodes CASGPNGITWGYTF. The entire variable domain, with the rest obtained from reference TRBV12-5 and TRBJ1-2, is as follows: DARVTQTPRHKVTEMGQEVTMRCQPILGHNTVFWYRQTMMQGLELLAYFRNRAPLDDSGMPKDRFSAEMPDATLATLKIQPSEPRDSAVYFCASGPNGITWGYTFGSGTRLTVV.

The rearrangement links TRBV5-1 to TRBJ2-7; 9 bases agree with TRBD1. CDR1 is SGHRS and CDR2 is YFSETQ in the germline V gene. This CDR3 contains 15 residues. Trimming removed 4 bases from V and 5 bases from J; junction bases left unmatched: 10. CDR3 in amino acids: CASSSLPGQGNEQYF. Here the CDR3 DNA reads TGCGCCAGCAGCAGTCTACCGGGACAGGGAAACGAGCAGTACTTC.

The genes are TRBV2 and TRBJ1-3; possibly TRBD1 for D (6 bases). The V gene's germline CDR1 is SNHLY and CDR2 FYNNEI. This CDR3 has 14 amino acids. V lost 7 bases to trimming and J lost 0 bases, with 10 bases between them. The CDR3 coding sequence is TGTGCCAGCAACCGAGGGGGCTCTGGAAACACCATATATTTT. The encoded protein is CASNRGGSGNTIYF.

The chain links TRBV2 to TRBJ2-2; D is unclear. This CDR3 region has 15 residues. The V and J ends lost 4 bases and 2 bases respectively, with 11 bases between them. Germline V gives CDR1 SNHLY, CDR2 FYNNEI. CDR3 region: CASSGHYQNTGELFF. For the CDR3, the DNA is TGTGCCAGCAGTGGGCACTATCAAAACACCGGGGAGCTGTTTTTT.

The chain employs TRBV5-1 and TRBJ2-6, with unresolved D. In germline, CDR1 is SGHRS, CDR2 YFSETQ. Trimming shortened V by 0 bases and J by 0 bases, and 7 bases separated the two germline ends. The CDR3 sequence is 16 residues long. For the CDR3, the DNA is TGCGCCAGCAGCTTGGAGTGGGCCTCTGGGGCCAACGTCCTGACTTTC. Translation: CASSLEWASGANVLTF.

Only one count was recorded for this clone. The chain is built from TRBV3-1 (or the pseudogene TRBV3-2) and TRBJ2-5; TRBD1 agrees at 7 bases. The V segment lost 5 bases and the J segment 7 bases; nucleotides outside the gene matches: 7. Germline V gene lookup returns CDR1 LGHDT and CDR2 YNNKEL (reference sequence). The CDR3 is made up of 13 amino acids. The CDR3 loop is CASSFRQGATQYF. The CDR3, as DNA: TGTGCCAGCAGCTTTCGACAGGGAGCGACCCAGTACTTC.

This clone was detected only once. This CDR3 reads CASSTGTSGFWANEQFF. CDR3 DNA sequence: TGCGCCAGCAGCACCGGGACTAGCGGGTTTTGGGCCAATGAGCAGTTCTTC. The rearrangement uses TRBV5-1 and TRBJ2-1; 12 bases align to TRBD2. Germline V gene data show CDR1 as SGHRS and CDR2 as YFSETQ. V was clipped by 4 bases and J by 6 bases; unmatched bases: 11. CDR3 length: 17 residues.

J is TRBJ1-6 and V is TRBV29-1; TRBD1 matches 9 bases. Germline values: CDR1 SQVTM, CDR2 ANQGSEA. The length of the CDR3 is 12 residues. The V segment lost 4 bases and the J segment 8 bases; nucleotides outside the gene matches: 0. In nucleotides, the CDR3 is TGCAGCGTTGGGGACAGGGATTCACCCCTCCACTTT. Protein sequence: CSVGDRDSPLHF.

This clone was counted a single time. In DNA form, the CDR3 reads TGTGCCACCAGCAGAGGACTAGCGCCGAACACCGGGGAGCTGTTTTTT. It codes for CATSRGLAPNTGELFF. V and J are TRBV15 and TRBJ2-2; 8 nucleotides line up with TRBD2. The CDR3 extends over 16 amino acids. V lost 1 base, J lost 0 bases, and 1 base stayed unmatched. Germline V gives CDR1 LNHNV, CDR2 YYDKDF (reference sequence).

The rearrangement links TRBV2 to TRBJ1-3; no reliable D call. Germline values: CDR1 SNHLY, CDR2 FYNNEI. The CDR3 has 14 amino acids. V was clipped by 1 base and J by 4 bases, with 8 bases between them. The CDR3 region has the DNA TGTGCCAGCAGTGAAGGCCTGAGCGGAAACACCATATATTTT. Translation: CASSEGLSGNTIYF.

The chain carries TRBV2 and TRBJ2-2; 9 bases line up with TRBD2. After removal of 5 bases from V and 6 bases from J, the junction contained 7 bases not matched to a gene. The germline CDR1 and CDR2 sequences are SNHLY and FYNNEI. This CDR3 contains 15 residues. The CDR3 nucleotides read TGTGCCAGCAGTTCCGGGACTAGCTCCGCCGGGGAGCTGTTTTTT. It translates to CASSSGTSSAGELFF.

The chain has TRBV15 and TRBJ1-1, with D uncertain. The germline V and J ends were trimmed by 5 bases and 7 bases, with 14 bases remaining between them. CDR1 is LNHNV, CDR2 YYDKDF, per germline (reference sequence). This CDR3 comprises 13 residues. CDR3 amino acids: CATSVLLRGEAFF. The DNA of the CDR3 is TGTGCCACCAGCGTACTACTCAGAGGTGAAGCTTTCTTT.

The chain employs TRBV7-9 and TRBJ1-1, with a tentative D call TRBD1 (5 bases). The CDR3 is made up of 18 amino acids. The V and J ends lost 2 bases and 5 bases respectively, with 24 bases between them. Germline CDR1 and CDR2: SEHNR and FQNEAQ (reference sequence). CDR3 sequence: CASSLFRDTFGTGTEAFF. CDR3 bases: TGTGCCAGCAGCTTATTCCGTGACACCTTCGGGACTGGGACTGAAGCTTTCTTT.

The chain is built from TRBV7-9 and TRBJ1-2, with D hard to call. The CDR3 has 13 residues. Trimming left V 5 bases short and J 3 bases short, with 10 bases between. Germline CDR1 is SEHNR and CDR2 is FQNEAQ (reference sequence). The CDR3 DNA follows: TGTGCCAGCAGCCCGACGGGTGACTATGGCTACACCTTC. Residues: CASSPTGDYGYTF.

V is TRBV18 and J is TRBJ1-1, with 11 bases lining up with TRBD1. CDR3 size: 16 residues. Germline lookup yields CDR1 KGHSH and CDR2 LQKENI. The V gene end was trimmed by 2 bases and the J gene end by 0 bases; junction bases not matched to a gene: 2. In nucleotides, the CDR3 is TGTGCCAGCTCACCAGGACAGGGGGCGATGAACACTGAAGCTTTCTTT. This translates into CASSPGQGAMNTEAFF.

Here the CDR3 reads CAWSEPPTHRNLEAFF. CDR3 DNA sequence: TGTGCCTGGAGTGAACCCCCAACCCACAGGAACCTTGAAGCTTTCTTT. The chain employs TRBV30 and TRBJ1-1; the D gene is possibly TRBD1 (5 bases). Germline V gene sequence: CDR1 GTSNPN, CDR2 SVGIG (reference sequence). This CDR3 has 16 amino acids. Trimming shortened V by 1 base and J by 7 bases, and 22 bases separated the two germline ends. Looking up the rest from reference TRBV30 and TRBJ1-1 gives the full variable domain: SQTIHQWPATLVQPVGSPLSLECTVEGTSNPNLYWYRQAAGRGLQLLFYSVGIGQISSEVPQNLSASRPQDRQFILSSKKLLLSDSGFYLCAWSEPPTHRNLEAFFGQGTRLTVV.

The V and J genes are TRBV28 and TRBJ1-1; weak D call: TRBD1 (5 bases). In germline, CDR1 is MDHEN, CDR2 SYDVKM. Trimming took off 8 bases at V and 6 bases at J, with 19 bases between the two ends. CDR3 length: 14 amino acids. The DNA for the CDR3 is TGTGCCAGCCGAGGGCGGGGACCATACTCTGAAGCTTTCTTT. This codes for CASRGRGPYSEAFF.

The chain carries TRBV13 and TRBJ2-1, with TRBD1 identical over 11 bases. The CDR3 consists of 16 residues. Germline V CDR1 and CDR2: PRHDT, FYEKMQ (reference sequence). The ends lost 4 bases at V and 5 bases at J; junction bases unmatched: 7. For the CDR3, the DNA is TGTGCCAGCAGCTCCTTGAGGGGACAGGGGGACAATGAGCAGTTCTTC. Its translation is CASSSLRGQGDNEQFF.